These 3 T cell receptor beta chains share one sample of origin, sequenced in a study of OX40 agonist ivuxolimab in advanced cancers. Data came from immunoSEQ multiplex PCR; TCRdb stores just in-frame clones and leaves some out. The data contain some 69,000 clones, roughly 90% of them singletons. The sample consisted of CD4+ or CD8+ T cells sorted from blood, taken in a trial of the OX40 agonist ivuxolimab. The origin of the receptors is an adult with an advanced solid tumor such as melanoma, head and neck, liver or kidney cancer.

In regard to this clone: Mismatch with germline at one junction end may stem from a read error. The gene calls are TRBV7-3 and TRBJ2-3; 7 bases map to TRBD2. The CDR3 is made up of 14 amino acids. The V gene's germline CDR1 is SGHTA and CDR2 FQGTGA. The CDR3 is CASSLTGGADTQYF. The CDR3 bases are TGTGCCAGCAGCCTAACGGGAGGCGCAGATACGCAGTATTTT.

CDR3 DNA: TGTGCCAGCAGCGTAGAAGCGGGAGGGCTATCGGGGACAGATACGCAGTATTTT. It is translated as CASSVEAGGLSGTDTQYF. The chain is built from TRBV9 and TRBJ2-3; 10 positions agree with TRBD2. The CDR3 runs 18 residues. Per germline, CDR1 SGDLS and CDR2 YYNGEE. J was trimmed by 3 bases and V by 0 bases; bases with no gene match: 10.

This clone was detected once. The gene calls are TRBV5-1 and TRBJ2-7; D gene unclear. With 4 bases removed from V and 1 base from J, the gap between germline ends came to 9 bases. CDR1 is SGHRS, CDR2 YFSETQ, per germline. The CDR3 has 13 residues. The CDR3 sequence is CASSPGVSYEQYF. The CDR3 nucleotides read TGCGCCAGCAGCCCCGGAGTGTCCTACGAGCAGTACTTC.